These T cell receptor beta chains were read from a single sample in a study of T cell repertoires in cytomegalovirus infection. TCRdb called the reads again in MiXCR, with one record for every CDR3 protein. The sample shows fewer than 250,000 distinct CDR3 sequences, 10% to 15% of them seen only once. The sequencing input was PBMCs. These receptors originate from a human donor in good health (CMV status not recorded). Some clones in this sample may be carry-over from other donors' samples. Both conserved end residues are part of each CDR3. The D gene is left open where the match is weak. Rows may omit the clone size; those that give it use once, few, many or a size class.

>TRBJ1-3|few|TRBV6-5|-
CASSYSVHSGNTIYF
TGTGCCAGCAGTTACTCAGTCCACTCTGGAAACACCATATATTTT
>TRBJ1-5|few|TRBV6-4|-
CASSERRPSNQPQHF
TGTGCCAGCAGTGAAAGGCGCCCAAGCAATCAGCCCCAGCATTTT
>TRBJ2-3|few|TRBV6-2/TRBV6-3|-
CASSYTYDNTDTQYF
TGTGCCAGCAGTTATACCTACGACAACACAGATACGCAGTATTTT
>TRBJ2-6|-|TRBV5-1|-
CASSLLDTGSGANVLTF
TGCGCCAGCAGCTTGTTGGATACAGGGAGTGGGGCCAACGTCCTGACTTTC
>TRBJ2-5|many|TRBV7-2|-
CASSFQSNQETQYF
TGTGCCAGCAGCTTCCAATCGAACCAAGAGACCCAGTACTTC
>TRBJ1-5|-|TRBV19|-
CASSIGVKQPQHF
TGTGCCAGTAGTATAGGGGTGAAACAGCCCCAGCATTTT
>TRBJ2-3|many|TRBV7-8|-
CASRWESTDTQYF
TGTGCCAGCAGATGGGAAAGCACAGATACGCAGTATTTT
>TRBJ2-3|-|TRBV14|-
CASSHWRSRADTQYF
TGTGCCAGCAGCCATTGGCGCTCGCGGGCAGATACGCAGTATTTT
>TRBJ2-1|many|TRBV14|-
CVTASGPYNEQFF
TGTGTCACGGCCAGCGGGCCCTACAATGAGCAGTTCTTC
>TRBJ1-3|many|TRBV6-1|TRBD1
CASSGTGSHSTWNTIYF
TGTGCCAGCAGCGGGACAGGGAGCCACAGCACGTGGAACACCATATATTTT
>TRBJ1-2|many|TRBV6-6|TRBD1
CASSASRDSYGYTF
TGTGCCAGCAGTGCGTCCCGGGACAGCTATGGCTACACCTTC
>TRBJ2-3|few|TRBV28|TRBD2
CASSPSPAGGTDTQYF
TGTGCCAGCAGTCCGAGTCCCGCGGGGGGCACAGATACGCAGTATTTT
>TRBJ2-7|few|TRBV7-2|-
CASSYRDMSYEQYF
TGTGCCAGCAGCTACCGGGACATGTCCTACGAGCAGTACTTC
>TRBJ1-2|many|TRBV28|-
CASNMPTGRDYGYTF
TGTGCCAGCAACATGCCCACAGGGAGGGACTATGGCTACACCTTC
>TRBJ2-4|-|TRBV10-3|-
CAISDAGKEKNIQYF
TGTGCCATCAGTGACGCAGGGAAGGAAAAAAACATTCAGTACTTC
>TRBJ2-7|many|TRBV12-3/TRBV12-4|TRBD2
CASSVTPGGQYF
TGTGCCAGCAGTGTAACTCCGGGGGGGCAGTACTTC
>TRBJ1-2|-|TRBV25-1|-
CASSLWAGYGYTF
TGTGCCAGCAGTCTCTGGGCGGGGTATGGCTACACCTTC
>TRBJ1-2|-|TRBV24-1|-
CATSRTEEWGYTF
TGTGCCACCAGTCGGACAGAAGAATGGGGCTACACCTTC
>TRBJ1-4|-|TRBV12-5|-
CASGSEKLFF
TGTGCTAGTGGTTCCGAAAAACTGTTTTTT
>TRBJ2-2|many|TRBV5-1|-
CASTPSQRNTGELFF
TGCGCCAGCACCCCGTCGCAGAGGAACACCGGGGAGCTGTTTTTT
>TRBJ2-6|many|TRBV7-2|-
CASSLSGTPGANVLTF
TGTGCCAGCAGCCTTTCCGGGACTCCAGGGGCCAACGTCCTGACTTTC
>TRBJ2-7|many|TRBV7-2|-
CASSQHGGVYEQYF
TGTGCCAGCAGCCAACATGGGGGCGTCTACGAGCAGTACTTC
>TRBJ2-3|-|TRBV7-9|-
CASSLGDPRTDTQYF
TGTGCCAGCAGCTTAGGGGACCCACGAACAGATACGCAGTATTTT
>TRBJ2-3|many|TRBV7-3|-
CASSLQTDTQYF
TGTGCCAGCAGCCTGCAGACAGATACGCAGTATTTT
>TRBJ2-5|many|TRBV7-2|-
CASSFAYQETQYF
TGTGCCAGCAGCTTCGCCTACCAAGAGACCCAGTACTTC
>TRBJ2-6|few|TRBV14|TRBD2
CASSQGTSGNLPGANVLTF
TGTGCCAGCAGCCAAGGGACTAGCGGGAACCTGCCTGGGGCCAACGTCCTGACTTTC
>TRBJ1-6|many|TRBV6-1|-
CASSEGGLNNSPLHF
TGTGCCAGCAGTGAGGGAGGCCTGAATAATTCACCCCTCCACTTT
>TRBJ1-1|many|TRBV19|TRBD1
CASSSPDRRGEAFF
TGTGCCAGTAGTTCTCCGGACAGGCGGGGGGAAGCTTTCTTT
>TRBJ1-6|many|TRBV4-2|-
CASSQERPSYDNSPLHF
TGTGCCAGCAGCCAAGAGAGACCGAGTTACGATAATTCACCCCTCCACTTT
>TRBJ2-2|many|TRBV7-2|TRBD2
CASSPGLAVYTGELFF
TGTGCCAGCAGCCCAGGACTAGCGGTCTACACCGGGGAGCTGTTTTTT
>TRBJ2-3|few|TRBV29-1|TRBD2
CSVVEVRASGRADTQYF
TGCAGCGTTGTAGAGGTTCGGGCTAGCGGGAGGGCAGATACGCAGTATTTT
>TRBJ2-7|many|TRBV28|-
CASRSSGGNSYEQYF
TGTGCCAGCAGATCCTCAGGGGGGAACTCCTACGAGCAGTACTTC
>TRBJ2-6|many|TRBV18|-
CASSYKGPDSGANVLTF
TGTGCCAGCTCATACAAGGGGCCCGACTCTGGGGCCAACGTCCTGACTTTC
>TRBJ1-1|few|TRBV19|-
CASSSNGGNTEAFF
TGTGCCAGTTCCTCCAACGGCGGGAACACTGAAGCTTTCTTT
>TRBJ2-7|few|TRBV12-5|TRBD2
CASGLVAGAHEQYF
TGTGCTAGTGGTTTGGTAGCGGGGGCCCACGAGCAGTACTTC